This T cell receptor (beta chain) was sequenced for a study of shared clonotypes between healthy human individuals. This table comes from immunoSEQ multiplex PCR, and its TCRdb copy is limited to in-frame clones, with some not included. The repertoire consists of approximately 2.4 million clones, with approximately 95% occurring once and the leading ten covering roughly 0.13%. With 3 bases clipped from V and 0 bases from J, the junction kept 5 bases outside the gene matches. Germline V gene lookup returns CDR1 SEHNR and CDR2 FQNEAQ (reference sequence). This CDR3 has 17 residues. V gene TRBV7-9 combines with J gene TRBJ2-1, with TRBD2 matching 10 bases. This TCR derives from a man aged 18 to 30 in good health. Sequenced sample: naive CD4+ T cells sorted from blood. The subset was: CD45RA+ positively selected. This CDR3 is CASSFRASGSSYNEQFF. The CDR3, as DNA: TGTGCCAGCAGCTTTCGCGCTAGCGGGAGCTCCTACAATGAGCAGTTCTTC.